Following are 5 T cell receptor beta chains from one sample sequenced in a study of T cell repertoires in cytomegalovirus infection. One entry per CDR3 protein, called by TCRdb with MiXCR from the reads. The table has 200,000 to 300,000 distinct CDR3 sequences, roughly 15% seen once; the top ten hold 7% to 9.5%. Sequencing used PBMCs. Receptor source: a human donor in good health (CMV status not recorded). Some clones in this sample may be carry-over from other donors' samples.

There are many counts of this clonotype. The J gene is TRBJ2-1, the V gene TRBV7-9, with TRBD2 matching 10 bases. The J segment lost 3 bases and the V segment lost 4 bases, leaving 6 bases of the junction unmatched. The length of the CDR3 is 16 residues. Per the germline V gene, CDR1 is SEHNR and CDR2 is FQNEAQ (reference sequence). The CDR3 loop is CASSSPLAGVYNEQFF. In DNA, the CDR3 is TGTGCCAGCAGCTCACCTCTAGCGGGGGTCTACAATGAGCAGTTCTTC.

This clonotype occurred many times. J is TRBJ2-1 and V is TRBV7-2; 7 bases align to TRBD1. V lost 5 bases and J lost 6; bases outside the gene matches: 4. Germline loops: CDR1 SGHTA, CDR2 FQGNSA. This CDR3 is built from 13 residues. The DNA of the CDR3 is TGTGCCAGCAGCCCCACAGGGGTCAATGAGCAGTTCTTC. Protein product: CASSPTGVNEQFF.

In regard to this clonotype: A much bigger clone sits one base away, suggesting this may be a read error. Without the conserved terminal phenylalanine or tryptophan, this CDR3 likely stems from a read error. V gene TRBV24-1 combines with J gene TRBJ2-1; 8 bases map to TRBD2. Trimming at V came to 4 bases and at J to 7 bases, leaving 8 bases not matched to a gene. The CDR3 runs 15 residues. CDR1 is KGHDR, CDR2 SFDVKD, per germline. The CDR3 is CATSDSRTSTNEQFS. The CDR3 nucleotides read TGTGCCACCAGTGACTCGCGGACTAGCACAAATGAGCAGTTCTCC.

This clonotype came up a few times. V and J are TRBV20-1 and TRBJ2-3; D is possibly TRBD2 (5 bases). This CDR3 is 14 amino acids long. CDR1 is DFQATT and CDR2 is SNEGSKA in the germline V gene (reference sequence). V was pared by 6 bases and J by 2 bases, with 15 bases between. DNA for the CDR3: TGCAGTGCCCCCGGTTCGGGGAACACAGATACGCAGTATTTT. Its translation: CSAPGSGNTDTQYF.

This clonotype was observed a few times. The chain employs TRBV2 and TRBJ2-7, with a tentative D call TRBD1 (6 bases). Germline CDR1 and CDR2: SNHLY and FYNNEI. This CDR3 spans 13 amino acids. The ends were cut back, 2 bases at V and 5 bases at J, with 10 bases in the middle. CDR3 sequence: CASSEYRDNEQYF. CDR3 in DNA: TGTGCCAGCAGTGAATACAGGGATAACGAGCAGTACTTC.